This T cell receptor beta chain was sequenced in a study of radiation and T cells in renal cell carcinoma. The length of the CDR3 is 11 residues. V dropped 6 bases and J dropped 4 bases, with 10 bases sitting between them. In germline, CDR1 is DFQATT, CDR2 SNEGSKA (reference sequence). This clone showed up just once. Method: immunoSEQ multiplex PCR; TCRdb's copy keeps in-frame clones and lacks some. Here the sample spans 160,000 or so clones, roughly 86% being singletons. Time point noted: blood 2 weeks post-SBRT. Treatment denoted: 15 Gy SBRT to primary tumor, nephrectomy 4 weeks later. The patient's renal cell carcinoma had clear cell pathology.

The source of this sequence is a woman between 50 and 59 years old with renal cell carcinoma. The chain joins TRBV20-1 to TRBJ2-7, with D unresolved. Sequencing used blood, obtained from a patient whose treatment included radiotherapy and nephrectomy. The CDR3 protein is CSAGQTYEQYF. The CDR3 nucleotides read TGCAGTGCGGGCCAGACGTACGAGCAGTACTTC.